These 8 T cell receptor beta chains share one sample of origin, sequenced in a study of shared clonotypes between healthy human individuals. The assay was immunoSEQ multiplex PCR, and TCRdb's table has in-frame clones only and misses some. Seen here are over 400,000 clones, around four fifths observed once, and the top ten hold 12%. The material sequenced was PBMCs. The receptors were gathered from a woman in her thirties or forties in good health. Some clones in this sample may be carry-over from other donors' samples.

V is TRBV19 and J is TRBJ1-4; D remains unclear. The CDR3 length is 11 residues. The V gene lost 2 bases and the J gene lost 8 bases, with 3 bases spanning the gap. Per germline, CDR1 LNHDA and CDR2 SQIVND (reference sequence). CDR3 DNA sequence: TGTGCCAGTAGTATAAGGGAAAAACTGTTTTTT. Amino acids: CASSIREKLFF.

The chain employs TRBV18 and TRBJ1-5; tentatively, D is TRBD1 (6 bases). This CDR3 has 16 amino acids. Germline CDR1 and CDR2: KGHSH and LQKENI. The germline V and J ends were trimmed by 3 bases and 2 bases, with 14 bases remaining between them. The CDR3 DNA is TGTGCCAGCTCACCGAACAGGGCAGGGGGCAATCAGCCCCAGCATTTT. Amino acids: CASSPNRAGGNQPQHF.

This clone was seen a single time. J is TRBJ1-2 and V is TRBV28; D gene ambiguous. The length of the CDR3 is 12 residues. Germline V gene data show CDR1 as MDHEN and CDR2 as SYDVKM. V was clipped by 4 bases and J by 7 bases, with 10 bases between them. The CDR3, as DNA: TGTGCCAGCAGTTCCTCCCCTCGTGGCTACACCTTC. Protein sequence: CASSSSPRGYTF.

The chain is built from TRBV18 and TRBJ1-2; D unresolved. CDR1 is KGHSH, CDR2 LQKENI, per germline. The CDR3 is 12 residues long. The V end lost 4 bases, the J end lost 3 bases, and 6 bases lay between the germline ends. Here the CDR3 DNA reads TGTGCCAGCTCACAGGGTTACTATGGCTACACCTTC. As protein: CASSQGYYGYTF. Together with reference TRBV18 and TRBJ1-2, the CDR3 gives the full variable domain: NAGVMQNPRHLVRRRGQEARLRCSPMKGHSHVYWYRQLPEEGLKFMVYLQKENIIDESGMPKERFSAEFPKEGPSILRIQQVVRGDSAAYFCASSQGYYGYTFGSGTRLTVV.

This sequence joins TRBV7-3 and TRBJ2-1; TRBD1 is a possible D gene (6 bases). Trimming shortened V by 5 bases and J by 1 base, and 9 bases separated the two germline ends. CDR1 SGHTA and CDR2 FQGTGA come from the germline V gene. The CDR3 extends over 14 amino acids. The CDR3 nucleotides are TGTGCCAGCAGCCAAGGACAGTCCTACAATGAGCAGTTCTTC. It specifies CASSQGQSYNEQFF.

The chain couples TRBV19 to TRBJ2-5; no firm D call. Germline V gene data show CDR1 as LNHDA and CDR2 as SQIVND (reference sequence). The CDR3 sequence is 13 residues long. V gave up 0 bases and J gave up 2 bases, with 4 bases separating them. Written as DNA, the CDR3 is TGTGCCAGTAGTATAGACGGACAAGAGACCCAGTACTTC. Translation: CASSIDGQETQYF.

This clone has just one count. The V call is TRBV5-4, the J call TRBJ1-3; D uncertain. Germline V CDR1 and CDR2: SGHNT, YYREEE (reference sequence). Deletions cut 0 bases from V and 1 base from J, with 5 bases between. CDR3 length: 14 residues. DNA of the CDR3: TGTGCCAGCAGCTTGGCCCTATCTGGAAACACCATATATTTT. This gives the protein CASSLALSGNTIYF. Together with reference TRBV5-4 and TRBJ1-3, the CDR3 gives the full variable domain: ETGVTQSPTHLIKTRGQQVTLRCSSQSGHNTVSWYQQALGQGPQFIFQYYREEENGRGNFPPRFSGLQFPNYSSELNVNALELDDSALYLCASSLALSGNTIYFGEGSWLTVV.

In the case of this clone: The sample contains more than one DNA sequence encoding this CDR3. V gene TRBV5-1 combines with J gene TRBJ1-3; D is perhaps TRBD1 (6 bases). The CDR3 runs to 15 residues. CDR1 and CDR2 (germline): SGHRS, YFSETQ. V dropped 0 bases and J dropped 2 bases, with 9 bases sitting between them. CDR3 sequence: CASSLEGGTGNTIYF. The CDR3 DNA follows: TGCGCCAGCAGCTTGGAAGGGGGGACTGGAAACACCATATATTTT.